This T cell receptor beta chain was obtained from a study of a mutant IDH1 vaccine in newly diagnosed glioma (dated by TCRdb to the early 2020s). Context from the whole study: Vaccination began 4-6 weeks after radiotherapy alone, or alongside temozolomide cycles in the chemotherapy-containing groups. Prior to enrollment, standard therapy consisting of radiotherapy alone, temozolomide alone, or radiochemotherapy with temozolomide had been administered to patients, with the combination being received by most patients. Longitudinal TCRB deep sequencing was performed for 20 to 25 treated patients wherever samples were available for exploratory analyses. Of the approximately 30 treated patients, about 62% were male and about 40% were female, and the mean age was 40.4 years. Peripheral blood samples were drawn at six visits, namely V03 (baseline), V05, V07, V10, V12 and V13. Visit V12 was the week-35 safety follow-up and visit V13 was the week-47 end of study.

The germline V gene yields SGDLS for CDR1 and YYNGEE for CDR2. V lost 0 bases and J lost 2 bases; the stretch between them is 9 bases long. The cysteine opens and the phenylalanine closes a CDR3 of 15 amino acids. This entry keeps only the CDR3 DNA: 45 bases, framed from base 1. This sample's time point label indicates: week 47, end of study. Each vaccine dose, consisting of 300 ug of a 20-mer mutant IDH1 peptide in Montanide, was administered subcutaneously with topical imiquimod. Eight vaccinations were administered to patients in weeks 1, 3, 5, 7, 11, 15, 19 and 23, corresponding to visits V03 through V10. The donors had newly diagnosed IDH1-mutant astrocytomas of WHO grade 3 or 4 that showed loss of nuclear ATRX. The samples were drawn from NOA16, a multicentre, single-arm, open-label phase I trial in Germany that tested a mutant IDH1 peptide vaccine in humans for the first time. Genomic DNA for TCRB sequencing was isolated from EDTA blood with the DNeasy Blood and Tissue Kit.

The library was built by means of the immunoSEQ multiplex PCR assay. The hsTCRB Kit was used according to the manufacturer's protocol to amplify rearranged TCR beta chain sequences. Sequencing of TCRB libraries was carried out on an Illumina MiSeq. As for the original processing: Demultiplexing, trimming and gene mapping were performed with the kit vendor's proprietary platform. TCRdb re-hosts the immuneACCESS table, in-frame sequences only. Its copies lack some clones; in the studies checked, an unresolved V gene accounts for under half of them, and the cause for the rest is not known. The V and J calls and clone size were taken over from that table, and D and trimming were inferred from the DNA. The sample table contains about 94,000 clones; only one count was recorded for around 92% of them. Roughly 0.81% of the sample goes to the ten largest clones. The investigation overall reported the following: It was noted by the authors that analyses of patient blood samples could not be reproduced owing to sample limitations. PBMC samples for TCRB deep sequencing were selected based on availability. Across multiple MHC alleles, vaccine-induced immune responses were seen in 90% to 95% of patients. Pseudoprogression seemed to be unrelated to changes in the top peripheral T cell clonotypes found by TCRB sequencing.

As for this clone: Its target antigen remains unknown. Nothing much larger sits one base from this clone, and base qualities are not available.

The V and J segments used are TRBV9 and TRBJ1-3; the D segment cannot be called with confidence. The clonotype originates from a woman in her forties or fifties with glioma. This specimen consisted of PBMCs, obtained from a glioma patient whose treatment included an IDH1 peptide vaccine. The nucleotide sequence is TGTGCCAGCAGCGTAGAGGGCATGACTGGAAACACCATATATTTT. This sequence encodes CASSVEGMTGNTIYF. The CDR3 plus the reference TRBV9 and TRBJ1-3 genes for the other parts give the full variable domain: DSGVTQTPKHLITATGQRVTLRCSPRSGDLSVYWYQQSLDQGLQFLIQYYNGEERAKGNILERFSAQQFPDLHSELNLSSLELGDSALYFCASSVEGMTGNTIYFGEGSWLTVV.